Here is one TCR beta chain with its context. Per germline, CDR1 MGHDK and CDR2 SYGVNS. The CDR3 sequence is 12 residues long. V lost 3 bases and J lost 9, with 12 bases in between. Some clones are missing from TCRdb's copy, which holds only in-frame ones; the method was immunoSEQ multiplex PCR. The sample carries more than 25,000 clones, around 96% recorded once. This specimen comes from a study of blood T cell repertoires in COVID-19. This clonotype originated in a human donor with active COVID-19. The donor label of this sample is uncertain. Sequenced input: peripheral blood. This chain joins TRBV25-1 and TRBJ2-7; D uncertain. The CDR3 is CASSEGYVGQYF. The DNA for the CDR3 is TGTGCCAGCAGTGAGGGCTACGTCGGGCAGTACTTC.